These 14 T cell receptor beta chains were sequenced from one sample in a study of PD-L1 blockade in urothelial cancer. Assay used: immunoSEQ multiplex PCR; TCRdb lists only in-frame clones, some missing. The top ten hold approximately 2% of the sample, which has around 100,000 clones, about nine tenths seen once. The time point: pretreatment peripheral blood. The material sequenced was PBMCs, taken around atezolizumab (anti-PD-L1) treatment. These receptors all stem from a man aged 55 to 70 with urothelial cancer.

The chain is built from TRBV28 and TRBJ1-1; the D is unclear. Trimming pared 7 bases from V and 11 bases from J, leaving 17 bases between. Germline CDR1 MDHEN, CDR2 SYDVKM. This CDR3 has 12 amino acids. CDR3 amino acids: CASITRRDAAFF. CDR3 nucleotides: TGTGCCAGCATCACACGGAGGGATGCGGCTTTCTTT.

V gene TRBV13 combines with J gene TRBJ1-2; D might be TRBD1 (5 bases). Trimming removed 2 bases from V and 8 bases from J, with 15 bases in between. The CDR3 extends over 14 amino acids. CDR1 is PRHDT and CDR2 is FYEKMQ in the germline V gene (reference sequence). The CDR3 reads CASSLMPGPGGYTF. The CDR3 coding sequence is TGTGCCAGCAGCTTAATGCCTGGGCCAGGGGGCTACACCTTC. The complete variable domain, with remaining parts taken from reference TRBV13 and TRBJ1-2, reads AAGVIQSPRHLIKEKRETATLKCYPIPRHDTVYWYQQGPGQDPQFLISFYEKMQSDKGSIPDRFSAQQFSDYHSELNMSSLELGDSALYFCASSLMPGPGGYTFGSGTRLTVV.

This clone is a singleton in its sample. CDR3 in amino acids: CASSLGQGGLGEQYF. CDR3 coding DNA: TGTGCCAGCAGCTTGGGACAGGGAGGTTTAGGCGAGCAGTACTTC. The chain joins TRBV7-9 to TRBJ2-7; 9 bases are shared with TRBD1. CDR3 length: 15 amino acids. Germline assignment: CDR1 SEHNR and CDR2 FQNEAQ (reference sequence). The trim removed 3 bases at V and 6 bases at J, leaving 9 bases unmatched.

V usage is TRBV6-1 and J usage is TRBJ1-4; TRBD1 aligns across 7 bases. Germline V gene lookup returns CDR1 MNHNS and CDR2 SASEGT. The CDR3 runs 15 residues. J lost 5 bases, V lost 3 bases, and 6 bases had no gene match. CDR3 amino acids: CASSEGQTFNEKLFF. CDR3 bases: TGTGCCAGCAGTGAGGGACAGACCTTCAATGAAAAACTGTTTTTT.

This clone was seen a single time. The chain has TRBV5-4 and TRBJ2-1, with 11 bases identical to TRBD2. CDR3 length: 16 amino acids. With 3 bases clipped from V and 2 bases from J, the junction kept 4 bases outside the gene matches. From germline, CDR1 is SGHNT and CDR2 YYREEE (reference sequence). CDR3 DNA sequence: TGTGCCAGCAGCTCTCCGGGACTAGCGGCCTACAATGAGCAGTTCTTC. Translating it yields CASSSPGLAAYNEQFF. The full variable domain, its missing parts supplied by reference TRBV5-4 and TRBJ2-1, is ETGVTQSPTHLIKTRGQQVTLRCSSQSGHNTVSWYQQALGQGPQFIFQYYREEENGRGNFPPRFSGLQFPNYSSELNVNALELDDSALYLCASSSPGLAAYNEQFFGPGTRLTVL.

This clone appeared a single time. At one end, the junction sequence differs from germline, possibly due to a read error. The chain couples TRBV7-2 to TRBJ2-1, with 12 nucleotides matching TRBD2. The CDR3 runs 15 residues. The germline CDR1 and CDR2 sequences are SGHTA and FQGNSA. The CDR3 nucleotides read TGTGCCAGCAACTTACTAGCGGGAGGCTACAATGAGCAGTTCTTC. This sequence encodes CASNLLAGGYNEQFF. The entire variable domain, with the rest obtained from reference TRBV7-2 and TRBJ2-1, is as follows: GAGVSQSPSNKVTEKGKDVELRCDPISGHTALYWYRQSLGQGLEFLIYFQGNSAPDKSGLPSDRFSAERTGGSVSTLTIQRTQQEDSAVYLCASNLLAGGYNEQFFGPGTRLTVL.

V gene TRBV29-1 combines with J gene TRBJ1-1; maybe TRBD1 (5 bases). The V gene lost 4 bases and the J gene lost 6 bases, with 12 bases spanning the gap. The germline gives CDR1 SQVTM, CDR2 ANQGSEA. The CDR3 has 12 amino acids. CDR3 in amino acids: CSVGGEIAEAFF. The CDR3 DNA follows: TGCAGCGTTGGGGGGGAGATCGCTGAAGCTTTCTTT.

This clone occurred once. The chain joins TRBV19 to TRBJ1-3; the match to TRBD1 covers 9 bases. The CDR3 is 16 residues long. Germline V gene lookup returns CDR1 LNHDA and CDR2 SQIVND (reference sequence). The trim removed 5 bases at V and 0 bases at J, leaving 5 bases unmatched. This CDR3 reads CASSAPTGGSGNTIYF. The CDR3 DNA sequence: TGTGCCAGTAGTGCTCCGACAGGGGGCTCTGGAAACACCATATATTTT.

The genes are TRBV7-9 and TRBJ1-1, with TRBD1 identical over 8 bases. Losses at the gene ends were 5 bases for V and 1 base for J; bases not matched to a gene: 6. The CDR3 runs 15 residues. CDR1 and CDR2 from the germline V gene are SEHNR and FQNEAQ (reference sequence). The CDR3 loop is CASSHPDRANTEAFF. The DNA of the CDR3 is TGTGCCAGCAGCCACCCGGACAGGGCGAACACTGAAGCTTTCTTT.

The chain has TRBV11-2 and TRBJ2-7; no clear D. There are 14 residues in the CDR3. The germline V gene has CDR1 SGHAT and CDR2 FQNNGV. The V gene lost 1 base and the J gene lost 1 base, with 8 bases spanning the gap. The CDR3 DNA sequence: TGTGCCAGCAGCTTAGGGGCTATTTCCTACGAGCAGTACTTC. Protein: CASSLGAISYEQYF.

In its sample, this clone was seen a few times. This chain connects TRBV9 to TRBJ2-1, with D hard to call. Per germline, CDR1 SGDLS and CDR2 YYNGEE. Trimming took 0 bases from V and 10 from J, leaving 11 bases between them. This CDR3 has 13 residues. The CDR3 coding sequence is TGTGCCAGCAGCGTAGCGGGTGGGTGGGAGCAGTTCTTC. The encoded protein is CASSVAGGWEQFF.

The chain couples TRBV11-2 to TRBJ1-1; D is uncertain. V lost 2 bases, J lost 6 bases, and 13 bases lay in between. Germline V gene lookup returns CDR1 SGHAT and CDR2 FQNNGV. The CDR3 totals 14 residues. CDR3: CASSLRIVVPEAFF. CDR3 DNA sequence: TGTGCCAGCAGCTTAAGAATAGTGGTGCCTGAAGCTTTCTTT. The full variable domain, with the rest looked up from reference TRBV11-2 and TRBJ1-1, is EAGVAQSPRYKIIEKRQSVAFWCNPISGHATLYWYQQILGQGPKLLIQFQNNGVVDDSQLPKDRFSAERLKGVDSTLKIQPAKLEDSAVYLCASSLRIVVPEAFFGQGTRLTVV.

V usage is TRBV9 and J usage is TRBJ2-5; 8 bases fit TRBD1. The CDR3 extends over 16 amino acids. The V segment lost 2 bases and the J segment 4 bases; nucleotides outside the gene matches: 10. Germline V gene lookup returns CDR1 SGDLS and CDR2 YYNGEE. CDR3 in amino acids: CASSVRQGLEGETQYF. The CDR3 DNA follows: TGTGCCAGCAGCGTTAGACAGGGGTTGGAGGGAGAGACCCAGTACTTC.

This chain uses TRBV18 with TRBJ1-4; 8 bases are shared with TRBD1. From germline, CDR1 is KGHSH and CDR2 LQKENI. The CDR3 has 17 amino acids. After removal of 3 bases from V and 1 base from J, the junction contained 7 bases not matched to a gene. The CDR3 coding sequence is TGTGCCAGCTCACCCAGGACAGGGACGGGAACTAATGAAAAACTGTTTTTT. It is translated as CASSPRTGTGTNEKLFF.